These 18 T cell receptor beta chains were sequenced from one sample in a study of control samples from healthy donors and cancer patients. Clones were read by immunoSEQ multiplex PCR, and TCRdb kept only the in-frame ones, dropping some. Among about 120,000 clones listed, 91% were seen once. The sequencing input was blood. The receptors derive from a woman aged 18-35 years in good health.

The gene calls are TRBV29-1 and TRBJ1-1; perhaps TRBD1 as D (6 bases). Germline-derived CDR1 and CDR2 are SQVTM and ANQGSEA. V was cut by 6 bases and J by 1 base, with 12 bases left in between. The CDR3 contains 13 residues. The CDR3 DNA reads TGCAGCGTGACGGGGGGGCGGAACACTGAAGCTTTCTTT. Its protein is CSVTGGRNTEAFF.

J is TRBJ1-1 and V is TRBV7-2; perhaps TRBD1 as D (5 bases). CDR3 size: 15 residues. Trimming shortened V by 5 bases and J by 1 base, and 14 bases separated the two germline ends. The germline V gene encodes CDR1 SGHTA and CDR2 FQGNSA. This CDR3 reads CASSRVGRKNTEAFF. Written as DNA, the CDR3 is TGTGCCAGCAGCCGGGTGGGACGTAAGAACACTGAAGCTTTCTTT.

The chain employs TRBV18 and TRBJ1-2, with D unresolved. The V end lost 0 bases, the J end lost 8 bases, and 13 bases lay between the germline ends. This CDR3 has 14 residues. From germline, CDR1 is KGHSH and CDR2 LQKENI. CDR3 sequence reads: CASSPPAAGWGYTF. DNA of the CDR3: TGTGCCAGCTCACCACCGGCCGCAGGTTGGGGCTACACCTTC. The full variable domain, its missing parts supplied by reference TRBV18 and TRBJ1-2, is NAGVMQNPRHLVRRRGQEARLRCSPMKGHSHVYWYRQLPEEGLKFMVYLQKENIIDESGMPKERFSAEFPKEGPSILRIQQVVRGDSAAYFCASSPPAAGWGYTFGSGTRLTVV.

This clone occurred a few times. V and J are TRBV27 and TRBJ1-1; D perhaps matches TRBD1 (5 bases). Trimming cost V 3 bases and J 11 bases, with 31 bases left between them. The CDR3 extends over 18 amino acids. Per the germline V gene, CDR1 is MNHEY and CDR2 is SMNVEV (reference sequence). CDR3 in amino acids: CASSFLLSMGGGKTTAFF. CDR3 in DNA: TGTGCCAGCAGTTTTTTGCTTAGTATGGGTGGGGGAAAAACTACGGCTTTCTTT.

CDR3 region: CASSLGSTGGYEQYF. The CDR3 region has the DNA TGTGCCAGCAGCTTAGGTTCGACAGGGGGCTACGAGCAGTACTTC. The chain has TRBV11-3 and TRBJ2-7, with TRBD1 identical over 9 bases. Germline V gives CDR1 SGHNT, CDR2 YENEEA. This CDR3 region has 15 residues. J gave up 3 bases and V 1 base, and 4 bases lay outside the gene matches.

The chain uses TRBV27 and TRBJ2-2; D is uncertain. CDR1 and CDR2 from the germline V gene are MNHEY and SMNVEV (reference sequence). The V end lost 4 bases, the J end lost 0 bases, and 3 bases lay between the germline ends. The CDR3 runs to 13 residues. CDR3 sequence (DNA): TGTGCCAGCAGTTCGGCGAACACCGGGGAGCTGTTTTTT. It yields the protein CASSSANTGELFF.

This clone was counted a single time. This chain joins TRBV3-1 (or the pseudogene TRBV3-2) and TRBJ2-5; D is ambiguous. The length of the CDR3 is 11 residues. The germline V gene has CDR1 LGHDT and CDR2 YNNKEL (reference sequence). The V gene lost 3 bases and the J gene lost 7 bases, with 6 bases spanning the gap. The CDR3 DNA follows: TGTGCCAGCAGCCACGGGTGGACCCAGTACTTC. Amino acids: CASSHGWTQYF.

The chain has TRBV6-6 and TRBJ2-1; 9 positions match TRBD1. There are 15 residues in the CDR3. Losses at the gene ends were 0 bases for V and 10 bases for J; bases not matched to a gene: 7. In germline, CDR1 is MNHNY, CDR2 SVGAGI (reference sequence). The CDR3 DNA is TGTGCCAGCAGTTACTCAGGCGGGACAGGGCGCGAGCAGTTCTTC. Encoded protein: CASSYSGGTGREQFF.

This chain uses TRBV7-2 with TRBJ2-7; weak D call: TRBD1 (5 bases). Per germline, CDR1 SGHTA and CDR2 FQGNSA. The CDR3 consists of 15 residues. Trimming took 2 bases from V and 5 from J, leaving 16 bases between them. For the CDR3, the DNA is TGTGCCAGCAGCTTAACGCTGCAGGGCTCACACGAGCAGTACTTC. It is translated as CASSLTLQGSHEQYF.

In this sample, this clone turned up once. CDR3 loop: CASSQTANEQFF. CDR3 DNA: TGTGCCAGCAGCCAAACGGCGAATGAGCAGTTCTTC. The rearrangement uses TRBV3-1 (or the pseudogene TRBV3-2) and TRBJ2-1; D unresolved. Trimming removed 2 bases at V and 7 bases at J, with 6 bases between. Germline V gene sequence: CDR1 LGHDT, CDR2 YNNKEL (reference sequence). This CDR3 contains 12 residues.

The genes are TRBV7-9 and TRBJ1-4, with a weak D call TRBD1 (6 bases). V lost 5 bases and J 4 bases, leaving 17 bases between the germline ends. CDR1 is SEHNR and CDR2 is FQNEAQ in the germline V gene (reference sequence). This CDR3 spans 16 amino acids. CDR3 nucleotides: TGTGCCAGCAGCCCCCGATGGGCAGGGGATAATGAAAAACTGTTTTTT. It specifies CASSPRWAGDNEKLFF.

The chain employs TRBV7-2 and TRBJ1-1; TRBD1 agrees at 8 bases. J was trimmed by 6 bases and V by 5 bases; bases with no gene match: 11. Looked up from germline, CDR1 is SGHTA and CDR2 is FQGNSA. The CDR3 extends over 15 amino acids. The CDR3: CASSPRQGRTPEAFF. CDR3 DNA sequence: TGTGCCAGCAGCCCGAGACAGGGGAGGACTCCTGAAGCTTTCTTT.

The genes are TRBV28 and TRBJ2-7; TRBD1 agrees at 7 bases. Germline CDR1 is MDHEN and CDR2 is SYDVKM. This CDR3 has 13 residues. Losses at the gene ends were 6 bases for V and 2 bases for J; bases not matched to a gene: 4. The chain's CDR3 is CASRATGTYEQYF. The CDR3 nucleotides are TGTGCCAGCAGAGCGACAGGGACCTACGAGCAGTACTTC.

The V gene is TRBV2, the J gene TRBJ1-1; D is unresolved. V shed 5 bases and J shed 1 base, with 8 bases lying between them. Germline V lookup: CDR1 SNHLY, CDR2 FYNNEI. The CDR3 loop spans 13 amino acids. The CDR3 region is CASSRRSNTEAFF. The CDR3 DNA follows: TGTGCCAGCAGTAGAAGGTCGAACACTGAAGCTTTCTTT.

CDR3 DNA: TGTGCCACCAGTAACCCCAATCTTGCTAACTATGGCTACACCTTC. Residues: CATSNPNLANYGYTF. The V gene is TRBV24-1, the J gene TRBJ1-2; D is ambiguous. The CDR3 length is 15 residues. Trimming removed 6 bases from V and 0 bases from J, with 13 bases in between. The germline gives CDR1 KGHDR, CDR2 SFDVKD.

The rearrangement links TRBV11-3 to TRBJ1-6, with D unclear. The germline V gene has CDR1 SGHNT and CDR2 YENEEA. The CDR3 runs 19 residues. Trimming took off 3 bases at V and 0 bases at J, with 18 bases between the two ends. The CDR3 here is CASSFETGYPSSYNSPLHF. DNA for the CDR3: TGTGCCAGCAGCTTCGAAACGGGTTACCCCAGCTCCTATAATTCACCCCTCCACTTT.

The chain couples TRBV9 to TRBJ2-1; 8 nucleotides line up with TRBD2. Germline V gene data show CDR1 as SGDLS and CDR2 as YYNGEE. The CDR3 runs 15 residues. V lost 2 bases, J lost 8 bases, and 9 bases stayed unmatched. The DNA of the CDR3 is TGTGCCAGCAGCGTTTCCGGGGGGGCCGAGTATGAGCAGTTCTTC. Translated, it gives CASSVSGGAEYEQFF.

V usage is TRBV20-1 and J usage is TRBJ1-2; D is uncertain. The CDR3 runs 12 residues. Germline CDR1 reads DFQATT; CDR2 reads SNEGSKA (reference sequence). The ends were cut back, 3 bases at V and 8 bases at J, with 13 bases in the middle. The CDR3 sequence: CSASLSRYGYTF. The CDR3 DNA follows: TGCAGTGCTAGTTTGAGTCGTTACGGCTACACCTTC.